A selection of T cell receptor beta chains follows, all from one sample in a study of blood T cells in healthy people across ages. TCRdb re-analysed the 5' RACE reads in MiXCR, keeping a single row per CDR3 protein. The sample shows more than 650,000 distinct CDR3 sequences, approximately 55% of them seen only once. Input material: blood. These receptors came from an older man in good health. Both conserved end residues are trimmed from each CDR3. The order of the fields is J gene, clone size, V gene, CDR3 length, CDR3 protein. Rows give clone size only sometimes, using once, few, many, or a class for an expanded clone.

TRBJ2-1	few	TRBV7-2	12	ASSLRGGYNEQF
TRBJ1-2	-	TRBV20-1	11	SARGPQADGYT
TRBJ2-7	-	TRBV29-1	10	SVDAGSHEQY
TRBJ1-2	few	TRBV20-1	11	SALGDRDGGYT
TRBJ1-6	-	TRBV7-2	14	ASSSTLGTGVGPLH
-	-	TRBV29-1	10	SPRTDYNEQY
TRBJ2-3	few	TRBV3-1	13	ASSQGEVLHRYAY
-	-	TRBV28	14	ASRGLAGAATHEQY
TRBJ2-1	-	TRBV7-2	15	ASSPKDRGITYNEQF
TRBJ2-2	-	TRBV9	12	ASSPRDSVGELF
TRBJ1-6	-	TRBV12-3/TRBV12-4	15	ASSDPGQSSYNSPLH
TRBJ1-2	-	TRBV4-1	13	ASSQEVIKNYGYT
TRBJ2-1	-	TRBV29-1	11	SVEGGGGLGPF
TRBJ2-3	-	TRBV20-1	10	SATTTGDTQY
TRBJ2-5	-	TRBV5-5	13	ASSLVPSAGETQY
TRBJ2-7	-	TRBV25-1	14	ASSVPKAPGGYEQY
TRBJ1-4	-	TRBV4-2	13	ASSQDRGFNEKLF
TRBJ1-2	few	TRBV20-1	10	SAPREGYGYT
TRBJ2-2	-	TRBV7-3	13	ASSSSGTSTGELF
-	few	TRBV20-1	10	SARQVSYEQY
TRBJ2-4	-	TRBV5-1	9	ASSLADIQY
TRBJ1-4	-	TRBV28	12	ASSDRSTNEKLF
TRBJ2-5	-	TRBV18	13	ASSPPTRLQETQY
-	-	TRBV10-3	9	AIRDRDEQY
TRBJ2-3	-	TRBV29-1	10	SEKGSTDTQY
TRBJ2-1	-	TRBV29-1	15	SVEDLDREGAYNEQF
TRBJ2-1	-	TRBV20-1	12	SATGLAGKGEQF
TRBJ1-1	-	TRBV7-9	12	ASRPAGPGPEAF
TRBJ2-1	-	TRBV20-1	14	SARVYRLAEGNEQF
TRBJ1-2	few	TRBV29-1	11	SGVTGANYGYT
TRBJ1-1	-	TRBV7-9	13	ASSLLGGESTEAF
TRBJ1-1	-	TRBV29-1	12	SVAEGWRNTEAF
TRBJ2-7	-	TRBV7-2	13	ASSLGAGAADEQY
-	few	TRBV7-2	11	ASSWDRINEQY
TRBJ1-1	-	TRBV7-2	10	ASSLVPGRAF
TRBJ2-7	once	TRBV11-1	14	ASSLVGGRGSGEQY
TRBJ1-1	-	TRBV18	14	ASSPSTGKWDTEAF
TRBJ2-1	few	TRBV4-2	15	ASSPRGGSGGSGLQF
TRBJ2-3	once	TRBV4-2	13	ASSQEEAILDTQY
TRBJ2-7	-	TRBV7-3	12	ASSLTRLNYEQY
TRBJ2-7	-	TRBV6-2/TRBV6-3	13	ASRMTSGSSYEQY
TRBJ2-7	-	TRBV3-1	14	ASSQALLAGGYEQY
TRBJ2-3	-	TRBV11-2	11	ASSVAGGLYAY